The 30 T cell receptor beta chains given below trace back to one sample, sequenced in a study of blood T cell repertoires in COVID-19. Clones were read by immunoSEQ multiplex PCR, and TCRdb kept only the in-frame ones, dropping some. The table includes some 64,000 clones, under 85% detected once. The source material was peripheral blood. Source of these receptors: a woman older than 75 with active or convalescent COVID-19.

The CDR3 spells CSASGDTSAGSYNEQFF. In DNA, the CDR3 is TGCAGTGCTAGTGGGGATACTAGCGCAGGCTCCTACAATGAGCAGTTCTTC. The V call is TRBV20-1, the J call TRBJ2-1; 7 nucleotides align to TRBD2. With 3 bases clipped from V and 0 bases from J, the junction kept 11 bases outside the gene matches. The CDR3 is 17 residues long. Per germline, CDR1 DFQATT and CDR2 SNEGSKA (reference sequence).

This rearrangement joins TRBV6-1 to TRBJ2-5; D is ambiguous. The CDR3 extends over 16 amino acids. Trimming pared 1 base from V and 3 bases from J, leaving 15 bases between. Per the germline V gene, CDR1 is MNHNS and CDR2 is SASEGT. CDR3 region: CASSEVLVSAKETQYF. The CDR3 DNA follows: TGTGCCAGCAGTGAAGTCCTGGTTTCCGCGAAAGAGACCCAGTACTTC.

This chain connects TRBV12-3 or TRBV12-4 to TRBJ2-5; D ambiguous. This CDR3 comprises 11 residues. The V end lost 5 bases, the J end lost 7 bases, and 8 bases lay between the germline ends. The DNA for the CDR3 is TGTGCCAGCAGTACCACTCGGACCCAGTACTTC. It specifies CASSTTRTQYF.

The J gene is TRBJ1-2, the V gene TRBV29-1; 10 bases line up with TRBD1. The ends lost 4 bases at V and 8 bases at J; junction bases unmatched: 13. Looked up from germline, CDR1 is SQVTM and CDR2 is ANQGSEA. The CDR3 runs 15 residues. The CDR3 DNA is TGCAGCGTTGGGCGACAGGGGGCGTCGGGGAAGGGCTACACCTTC. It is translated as CSVGRQGASGKGYTF.

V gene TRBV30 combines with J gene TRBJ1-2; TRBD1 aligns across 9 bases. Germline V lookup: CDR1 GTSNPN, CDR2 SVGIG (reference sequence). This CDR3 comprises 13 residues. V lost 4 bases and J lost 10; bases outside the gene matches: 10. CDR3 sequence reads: CAWTYRGRDDYTF. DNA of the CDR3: TGTGCCTGGACCTACAGGGGGCGAGACGACTACACCTTC.

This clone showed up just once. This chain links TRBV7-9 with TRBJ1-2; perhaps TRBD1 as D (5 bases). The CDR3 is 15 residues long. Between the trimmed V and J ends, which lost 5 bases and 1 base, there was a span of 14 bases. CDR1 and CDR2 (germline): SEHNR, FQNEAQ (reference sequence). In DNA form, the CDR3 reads TGTGCCAGCAGCCGGGGGGACCGCGTTAACTATGGCTACACCTTC. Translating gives CASSRGDRVNYGYTF.

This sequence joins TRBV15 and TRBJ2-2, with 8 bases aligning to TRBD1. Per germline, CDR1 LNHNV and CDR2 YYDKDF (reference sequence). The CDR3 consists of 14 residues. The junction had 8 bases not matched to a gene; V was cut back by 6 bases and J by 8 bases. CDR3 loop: CATSGQGAWGELFF. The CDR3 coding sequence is TGTGCCACCAGTGGGCAGGGGGCTTGGGGGGAGCTGTTTTTT.

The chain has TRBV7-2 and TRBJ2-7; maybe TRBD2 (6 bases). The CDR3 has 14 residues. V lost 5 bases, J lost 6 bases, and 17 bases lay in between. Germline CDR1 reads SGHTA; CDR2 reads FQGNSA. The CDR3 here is CASSPRGGKGEQYF. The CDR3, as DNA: TGTGCCAGCAGCCCGAGAGGAGGGAAGGGCGAGCAGTACTTC.

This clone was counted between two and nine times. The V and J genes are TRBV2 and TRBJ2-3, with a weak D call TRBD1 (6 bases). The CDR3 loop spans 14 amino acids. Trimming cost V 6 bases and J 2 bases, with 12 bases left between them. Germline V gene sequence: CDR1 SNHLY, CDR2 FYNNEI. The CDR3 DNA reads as TGTGCCAGCAGCTTCGACAGGAACACAGATACGCAGTATTTT. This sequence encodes CASSFDRNTDTQYF. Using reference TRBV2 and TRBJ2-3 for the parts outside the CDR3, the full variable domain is EPEVTQTPSHQVTQMGQEVILRCVPISNHLYFYWYRQILGQKVEFLVSFYNNEISEKSEIFDDQFSVERPDGSNFTLKIRSTKLEDSAMYFCASSFDRNTDTQYFGPGTRLTVL.

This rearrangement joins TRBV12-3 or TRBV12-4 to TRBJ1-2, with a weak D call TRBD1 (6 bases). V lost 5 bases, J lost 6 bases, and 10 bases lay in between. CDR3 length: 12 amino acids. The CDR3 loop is CASSLHRDGYTF. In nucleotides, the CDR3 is TGTGCCAGCAGTCTCCACAGGGATGGCTACACCTTC.

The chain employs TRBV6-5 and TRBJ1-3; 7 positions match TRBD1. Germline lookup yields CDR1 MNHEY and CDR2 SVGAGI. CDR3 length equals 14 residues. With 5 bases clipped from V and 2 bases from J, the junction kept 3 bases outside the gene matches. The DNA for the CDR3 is TGTGCCAGCAGTCCCCAGGGGGCTGGAAACACCATATATTTT. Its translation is CASSPQGAGNTIYF.

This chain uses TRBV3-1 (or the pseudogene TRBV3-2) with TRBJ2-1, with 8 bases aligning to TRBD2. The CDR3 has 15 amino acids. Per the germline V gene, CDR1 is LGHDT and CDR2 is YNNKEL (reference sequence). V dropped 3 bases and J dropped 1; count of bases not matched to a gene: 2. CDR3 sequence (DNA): TGTGCCAGCAGCCATGGCGGGGGGTCCTACAATGAGCAGTTCTTC. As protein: CASSHGGGSYNEQFF.

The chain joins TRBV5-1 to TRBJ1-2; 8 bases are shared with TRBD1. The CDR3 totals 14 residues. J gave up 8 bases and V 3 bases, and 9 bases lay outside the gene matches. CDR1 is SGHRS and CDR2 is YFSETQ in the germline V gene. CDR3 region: CASSSGQGLGGYTF. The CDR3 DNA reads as TGCGCCAGCAGCTCCGGACAGGGTTTGGGGGGCTACACCTTC.

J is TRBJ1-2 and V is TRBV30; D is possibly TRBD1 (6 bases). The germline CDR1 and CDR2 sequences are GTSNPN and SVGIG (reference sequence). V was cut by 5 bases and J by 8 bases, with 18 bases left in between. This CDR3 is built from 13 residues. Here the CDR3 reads CAWEGGEGIGYTF. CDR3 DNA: TGTGCCTGGGAGGGGGGGGAAGGCATCGGCTACACCTTC.

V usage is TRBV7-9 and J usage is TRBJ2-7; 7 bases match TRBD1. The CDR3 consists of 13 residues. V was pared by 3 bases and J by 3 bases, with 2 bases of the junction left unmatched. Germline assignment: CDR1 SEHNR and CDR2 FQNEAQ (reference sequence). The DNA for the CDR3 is TGTGCCAGCAGCTTCACAGGGGTCTACGAGCAGTACTTC. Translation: CASSFTGVYEQYF.

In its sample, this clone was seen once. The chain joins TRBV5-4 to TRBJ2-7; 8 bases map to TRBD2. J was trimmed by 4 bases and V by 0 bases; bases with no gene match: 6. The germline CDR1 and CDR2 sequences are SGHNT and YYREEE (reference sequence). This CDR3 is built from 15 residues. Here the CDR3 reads CASSLGRGGPYEQYF. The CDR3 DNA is TGTGCCAGCAGCTTGGGTCGGGGGGGGCCTTACGAGCAGTACTTC.

The CDR3 reads CASRQGRETEAFF. CDR3 nucleotides: TGTGCCAGCAGACAGGGCAGGGAAACTGAAGCTTTCTTT. V usage is TRBV21-1 and J usage is TRBJ1-1; no DNA check was done on the table's D call, TRBD1. TRBV21-1 is recorded as a pseudogene. This CDR3 has 13 amino acids.

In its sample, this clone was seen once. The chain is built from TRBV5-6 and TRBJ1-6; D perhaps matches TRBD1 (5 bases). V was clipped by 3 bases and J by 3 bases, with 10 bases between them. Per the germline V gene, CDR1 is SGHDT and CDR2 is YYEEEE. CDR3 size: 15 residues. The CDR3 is CASSYRQFYNSPLHF. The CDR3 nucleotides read TGTGCCAGCAGCTACCGACAGTTCTATAATTCACCCCTCCACTTT.

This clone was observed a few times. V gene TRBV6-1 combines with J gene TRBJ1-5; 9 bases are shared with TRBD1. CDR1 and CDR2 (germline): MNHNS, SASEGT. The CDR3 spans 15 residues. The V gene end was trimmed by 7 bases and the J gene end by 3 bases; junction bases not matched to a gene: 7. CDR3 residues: CASIRQGEHNQPQHF. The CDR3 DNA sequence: TGTGCCAGCATCAGACAGGGGGAGCACAATCAGCCCCAGCATTTT.

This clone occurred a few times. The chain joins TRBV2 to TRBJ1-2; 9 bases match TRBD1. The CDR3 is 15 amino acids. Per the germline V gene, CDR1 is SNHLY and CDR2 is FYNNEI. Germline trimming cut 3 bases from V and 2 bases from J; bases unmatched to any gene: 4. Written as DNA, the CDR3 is TGTGCCAGCAGTGACCCGGGACAGGGCAACTATGGCTACACCTTC. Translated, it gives CASSDPGQGNYGYTF.

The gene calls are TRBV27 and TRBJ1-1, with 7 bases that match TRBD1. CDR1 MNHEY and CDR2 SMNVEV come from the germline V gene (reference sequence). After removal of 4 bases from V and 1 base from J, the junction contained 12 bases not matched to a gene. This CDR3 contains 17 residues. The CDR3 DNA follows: TGTGCCAGCAGTTCTCGACAGGGTTTAGGATCGAACACTGAAGCTTTCTTT. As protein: CASSSRQGLGSNTEAFF.

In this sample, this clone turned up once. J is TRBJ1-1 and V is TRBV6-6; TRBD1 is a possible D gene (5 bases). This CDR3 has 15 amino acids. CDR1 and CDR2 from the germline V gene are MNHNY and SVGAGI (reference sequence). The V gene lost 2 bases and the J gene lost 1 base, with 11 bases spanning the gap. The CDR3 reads CASSYAGLSNTEAFF. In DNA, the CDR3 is TGTGCCAGCAGTTACGCAGGGCTATCGAACACTGAAGCTTTCTTT.

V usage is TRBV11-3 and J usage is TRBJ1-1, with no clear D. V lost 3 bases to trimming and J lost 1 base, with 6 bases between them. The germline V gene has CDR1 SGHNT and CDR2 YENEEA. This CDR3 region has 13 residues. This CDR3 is CASSFSQNTEAFF. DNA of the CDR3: TGTGCCAGCAGCTTTTCCCAGAACACTGAAGCTTTCTTT.

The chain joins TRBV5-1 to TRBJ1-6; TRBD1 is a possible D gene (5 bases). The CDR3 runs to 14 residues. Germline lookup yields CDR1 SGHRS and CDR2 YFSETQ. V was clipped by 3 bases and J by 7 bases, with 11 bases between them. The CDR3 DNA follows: TGCGCCAGCAGCTCGGGACTTTTAAATTCACCCCTCCACTTT. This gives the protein CASSSGLLNSPLHF.

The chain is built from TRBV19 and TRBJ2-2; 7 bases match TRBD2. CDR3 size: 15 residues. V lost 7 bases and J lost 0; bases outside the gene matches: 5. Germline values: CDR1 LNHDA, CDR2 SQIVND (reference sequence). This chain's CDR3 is CASTGGGTNTGELFF. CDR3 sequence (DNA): TGTGCCAGTACGGGCGGGGGAACGAACACCGGGGAGCTGTTTTTT.

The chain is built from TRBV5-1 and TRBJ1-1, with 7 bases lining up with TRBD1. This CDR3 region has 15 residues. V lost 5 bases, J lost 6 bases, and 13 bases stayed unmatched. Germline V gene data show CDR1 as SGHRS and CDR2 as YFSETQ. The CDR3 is CASSIGQALGSEAFF. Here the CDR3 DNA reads TGCGCCAGCAGTATAGGACAGGCCTTAGGGTCTGAAGCTTTCTTT.

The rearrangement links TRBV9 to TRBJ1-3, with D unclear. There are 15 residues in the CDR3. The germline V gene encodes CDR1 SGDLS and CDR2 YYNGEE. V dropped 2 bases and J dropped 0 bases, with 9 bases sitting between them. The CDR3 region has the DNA TGTGCCAGCAGCGTCCTGGAGAGCTCTGGAAACACCATATATTTT. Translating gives CASSVLESSGNTIYF.

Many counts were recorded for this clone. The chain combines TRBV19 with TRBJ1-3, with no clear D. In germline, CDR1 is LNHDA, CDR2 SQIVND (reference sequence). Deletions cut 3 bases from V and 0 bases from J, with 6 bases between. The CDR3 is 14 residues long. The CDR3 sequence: CASSIGSSGNTIYF. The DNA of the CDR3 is TGTGCCAGTAGTATCGGGAGCTCTGGAAACACCATATATTTT.

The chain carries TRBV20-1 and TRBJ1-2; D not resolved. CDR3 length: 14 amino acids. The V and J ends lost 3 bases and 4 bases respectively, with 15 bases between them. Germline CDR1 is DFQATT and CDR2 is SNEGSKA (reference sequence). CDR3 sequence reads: CSASQDKSGYGYTF. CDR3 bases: TGCAGTGCTAGTCAGGATAAGAGCGGCTATGGCTACACCTTC.

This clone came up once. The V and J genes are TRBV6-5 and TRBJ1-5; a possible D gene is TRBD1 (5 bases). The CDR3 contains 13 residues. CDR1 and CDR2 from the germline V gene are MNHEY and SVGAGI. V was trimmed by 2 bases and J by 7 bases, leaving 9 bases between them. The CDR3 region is CASSYNRYQPQHF. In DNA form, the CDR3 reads TGTGCCAGCAGTTACAACAGGTACCAGCCCCAGCATTTT.